The 17 T cell receptor beta chains reported below all come from one sample, sequenced in a study of cytomegalovirus exposure and HLA in healthy donors. The PCR was carried out with 60 Vbeta primers and 13 Jbeta primers. Method: immunoSEQ multiplex PCR; TCRdb's copy keeps in-frame clones and lacks some. In the table there are some 110,000 clones, 50% to 65% of which are singletons. Sequencing was carried out using PBMCs. These TCRs come from a woman in her 40s in good health and CMV-seropositive.

The rearrangement links TRBV4-3 to TRBJ2-7; 10 bases fit TRBD2. The CDR3 extends over 17 amino acids. Per the germline V gene, CDR1 is LGHNA and CDR2 is YSLEER. After removal of 1 base from V and 1 base from J, the junction contained 7 bases not matched to a gene. CDR3 nucleotides: TGCGCCAGCAGCCAAGGCGAAAGTAGCGGGAGGTCCTACGAGCAGTACTTC. Translation: CASSQGESSGRSYEQYF.

This CDR3 is CAGSRGETQYF. The CDR3 nucleotides are TGTGCCGGATCCAGGGGAGAGACCCAGTACTTC. The rearrangement links TRBV6-1 to TRBJ2-5; perhaps TRBD1 as D (6 bases). Germline lookup yields CDR1 MNHNS and CDR2 SASEGT. The CDR3 runs 11 residues. Deletions cut 11 bases from V and 4 bases from J, with 11 bases between.

The V and J genes are TRBV6-6 and TRBJ2-2; 10 bases match TRBD2. The CDR3 spans 15 residues. Germline V gene lookup returns CDR1 MNHNY and CDR2 SVGAGI (reference sequence). The V gene end was trimmed by 8 bases and the J gene end by 1 base; junction bases not matched to a gene: 4. In nucleotides, the CDR3 is TGTGCCAGCGGGGAGCGGGAGGGGAACACCGGGGAGCTGTTTTTT. This codes for CASGEREGNTGELFF.

The chain has TRBV19 and TRBJ2-2; 9 bases match TRBD1. Germline V lookup: CDR1 LNHDA, CDR2 SQIVND (reference sequence). V was clipped by 5 bases and J by 7 bases; unmatched bases: 14. The length of the CDR3 is 17 residues. This CDR3 reads CASSVFTGGGSIGELFF. The CDR3 DNA reads TGTGCCAGTAGTGTCTTCACAGGGGGCGGAAGCATCGGGGAGCTGTTTTTT.

This chain joins TRBV27 and TRBJ2-3, with D possibly matching TRBD2 (5 bases). Deletions cut 10 bases from V and 2 bases from J, with 31 bases between. CDR1 is MNHEY, CDR2 SMNVEV, per germline (reference sequence). There are 19 residues in the CDR3. The CDR3 region has the DNA TGTGCCACCGAAAAATCCGGGGAAAGTTATGTCCGCCACACAGATACGCAGTATTTT. This sequence encodes CATEKSGESYVRHTDTQYF.

In its sample, this clone was seen a few times. V is TRBV7-2 and J is TRBJ2-1; 15 bases match TRBD2. This CDR3 has 16 amino acids. V trimming: 3 bases; J trimming: 8 bases; junction bases outside the gene matches: 5. The germline CDR1 and CDR2 sequences are SGHTA and FQGNSA. The CDR3 DNA reads TGTGCCAGCAGCTTCCATGGACTAGCGGGAGGGTATGAGCAGTTCTTC. Encoded protein: CASSFHGLAGGYEQFF.

This clone has a handful of counts. The genes are TRBV4-2 and TRBJ2-3, with 7 bases that match TRBD2. V dropped 5 bases and J dropped 0; count of bases not matched to a gene: 8. Looked up from germline, CDR1 is LGHNA and CDR2 is YNFKEQ. CDR3 size: 16 residues. The CDR3 loop reads CASSVASGSSTDTQYF. The CDR3, as DNA: TGTGCCAGCAGCGTAGCTAGCGGATCTAGCACAGATACGCAGTATTTT.

The rearrangement joins TRBV19 to TRBJ2-1; D might be TRBD2 (5 bases). In germline, CDR1 is LNHDA, CDR2 SQIVND (reference sequence). The CDR3 covers 15 residues. Deletions cut 3 bases from V and 0 bases from J, with 9 bases between. For the CDR3, the DNA is TGTGCCAGTAGTATTCAACTAGACTCCTACAATGAGCAGTTCTTC. Encoded protein: CASSIQLDSYNEQFF.

The V call is TRBV12-1, the J call TRBJ1-1. TRBV12-1 is a pseudogene. The CDR3 contains 15 residues. CDR3 DNA: TGTGCCAGCTTGGGGCGGGGACGGCTGAACACTGAAGCTTTCTTT. Its translation: CASLGRGRLNTEAFF.

The chain employs TRBV4-1 and TRBJ1-6; TRBD1 matches at 7 bases. The germline V gene has CDR1 MGHRA and CDR2 YSYEKL. V lost 3 bases and J lost 6; bases outside the gene matches: 8. This CDR3 contains 16 residues. The CDR3 protein is CASSQIGTARNSPLHF. The CDR3 nucleotides read TGCGCCAGCAGCCAGATCGGGACAGCTCGTAATTCACCCCTCCACTTT.

This clone has only a few counts. The V and J genes are TRBV4-1 and TRBJ2-3; 8 nucleotides agree with TRBD1. Germline assignment: CDR1 MGHRA and CDR2 YSYEKL. The trim removed 1 base at V and 6 bases at J, leaving 6 bases unmatched. This CDR3 comprises 15 residues. CDR3 protein: CASSQVPRTGDTQYF. For the CDR3, the DNA is TGCGCCAGCAGCCAAGTCCCAAGGACAGGGGATACGCAGTATTTT.

The chain couples TRBV28 to TRBJ1-2; D possibly corresponds to TRBD1 (6 bases). The CDR3 sequence is 15 residues long. V lost 8 bases, J lost 3 bases, and 19 bases lay in between. Germline CDR1 is MDHEN and CDR2 is SYDVKM. Here the CDR3 reads CASGIRGPIYYGYTF. CDR3 DNA sequence: TGTGCCAGCGGTATCAGGGGCCCGATCTACTATGGCTACACCTTC.

The chain joins TRBV19 to TRBJ2-1; maybe TRBD2 (7 bases). Germline V lookup: CDR1 LNHDA, CDR2 SQIVND (reference sequence). The CDR3 contains 14 residues. The CDR3 coding sequence is TGTGCTACAGGGAGGGAGGGCCCTTACAATGAGCAGTTCTTC. Translation gives CATGREGPYNEQFF.

V gene TRBV30 combines with J gene TRBJ2-1, with 10 nucleotides matching TRBD2. In germline, CDR1 is GTSNPN, CDR2 SVGIG (reference sequence). This CDR3 has 14 amino acids. The V segment lost 4 bases and the J segment 3 bases; nucleotides outside the gene matches: 3. The CDR3 here is CAWKLAGVYNEQFF. Written as DNA, the CDR3 is TGTGCCTGGAAGCTAGCGGGAGTCTACAATGAGCAGTTCTTC.

The V call is TRBV11-2, the J call TRBJ1-1; D remains unclear. The CDR3 has 13 amino acids. V gave up 4 bases and J gave up 0 bases, with 6 bases separating them. Germline CDR1 and CDR2: SGHAT and FQNNGV. The CDR3 DNA follows: TGTGCCAGCAGCTCCGCTATGAACACTGAAGCTTTCTTT. It is translated as CASSSAMNTEAFF.

This chain uses TRBV30 with TRBJ2-1, with a possible D match to TRBD2 (6 bases). V shed 0 bases and J shed 5 bases, with 14 bases lying between them. The CDR3 runs 15 residues. Germline loops: CDR1 GTSNPN, CDR2 SVGIG (reference sequence). CDR3 loop: CAWSVGGEIHNEQFF. Here the CDR3 DNA reads TGTGCCTGGAGTGTCGGGGGAGAGATCCACAATGAGCAGTTCTTC.

The chain employs TRBV4-3 and TRBJ2-5; possible D gene TRBD2, 5 bases. V was cut by 0 bases and J by 2 bases, with 10 bases left in between. Germline lookup yields CDR1 LGHNA and CDR2 YSLEER. The CDR3 consists of 15 residues. CDR3 coding DNA: TGCGCCAGCAGCCAAGATGCAGGAGGACAAGAGACCCAGTACTTC. Translating it yields CASSQDAGGQETQYF.